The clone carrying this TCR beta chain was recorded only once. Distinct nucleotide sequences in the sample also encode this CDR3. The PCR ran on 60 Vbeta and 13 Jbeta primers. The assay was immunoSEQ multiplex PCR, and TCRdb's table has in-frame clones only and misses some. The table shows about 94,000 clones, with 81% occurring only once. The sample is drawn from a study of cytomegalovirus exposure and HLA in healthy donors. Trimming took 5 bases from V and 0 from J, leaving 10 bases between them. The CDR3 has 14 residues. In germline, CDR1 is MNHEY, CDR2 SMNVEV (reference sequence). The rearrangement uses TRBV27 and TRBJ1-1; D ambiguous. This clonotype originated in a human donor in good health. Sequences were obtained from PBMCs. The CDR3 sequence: CASSLRQMNTEAFF. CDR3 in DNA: TGTGCCAGCAGTCTTCGACAAATGAACACTGAAGCTTTCTTT.